This entry is about one T cell receptor beta chain. The data originate from a study of blood T cell repertoires in COVID-19. Trimming took off 5 bases at V and 5 bases at J, with 13 bases between the two ends. Germline values: CDR1 MRHNA, CDR2 SNTAGT. The CDR3 sequence is 15 residues long. Clones were sequenced by immunoSEQ multiplex PCR, and TCRdb holds only the in-frame ones, with some missing. This sample has fewer than 250,000 clones, with 80% to 90% found just once. Source material: PBMCs or T cells enriched from blood (not recorded which). This sequence joins TRBV6-4 and TRBJ1-6; no definite D call. The receptor was derived from a woman in her forties with acute COVID-19. Written as DNA, the CDR3 is TGTGCCAGCAGTATCAATGCCGGGGATAATTCACCCCTCCACTTT. Its translation is CASSINAGDNSPLHF.